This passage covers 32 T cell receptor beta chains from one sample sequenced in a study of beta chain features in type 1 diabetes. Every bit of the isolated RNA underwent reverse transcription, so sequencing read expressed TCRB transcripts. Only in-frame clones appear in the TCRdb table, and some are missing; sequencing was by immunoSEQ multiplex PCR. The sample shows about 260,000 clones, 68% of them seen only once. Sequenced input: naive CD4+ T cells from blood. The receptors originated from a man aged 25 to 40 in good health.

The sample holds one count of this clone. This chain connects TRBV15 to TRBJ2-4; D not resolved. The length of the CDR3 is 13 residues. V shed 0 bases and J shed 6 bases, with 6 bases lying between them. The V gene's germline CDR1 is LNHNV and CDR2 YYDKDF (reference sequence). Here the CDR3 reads CATSRDGRNIQYF. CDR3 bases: TGTGCCACCAGCAGAGATGGCAGAAACATTCAGTACTTC. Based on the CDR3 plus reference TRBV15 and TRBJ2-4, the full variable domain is DAMVIQNPRYQVTQFGKPVTLSCSQTLNHNVMYWYQQKSSQAPKLLFHYYDKDFNNEADTPDNFQSRRPNTSFCFLDIRSPGLGDTAMYLCATSRDGRNIQYFGAGTRLSVL.

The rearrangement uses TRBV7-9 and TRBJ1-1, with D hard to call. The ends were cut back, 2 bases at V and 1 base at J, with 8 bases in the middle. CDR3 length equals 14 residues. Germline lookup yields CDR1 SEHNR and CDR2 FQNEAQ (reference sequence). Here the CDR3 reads CASSLPDKNTEAFF. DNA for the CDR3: TGTGCCAGCAGCTTACCCGACAAGAACACTGAAGCTTTCTTT. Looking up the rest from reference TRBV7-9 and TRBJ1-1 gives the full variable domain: DTGVSQNPRHKITKRGQNVTFRCDPISEHNRLYWYRQTLGQGPEFLTYFQNEAQLEKSRLLSDRFSAERPKGSFSTLEIQRTEQGDSAMYLCASSLPDKNTEAFFGQGTRLTVV.

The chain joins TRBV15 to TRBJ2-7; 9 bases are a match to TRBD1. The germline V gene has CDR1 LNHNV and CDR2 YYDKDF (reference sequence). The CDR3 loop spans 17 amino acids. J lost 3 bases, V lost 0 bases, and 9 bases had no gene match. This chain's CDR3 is CATSRDNMWTGVYEQYF. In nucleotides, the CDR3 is TGTGCCACCAGCAGAGATAACATGTGGACAGGGGTCTACGAGCAGTACTTC. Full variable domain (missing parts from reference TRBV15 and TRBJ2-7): DAMVIQNPRYQVTQFGKPVTLSCSQTLNHNVMYWYQQKSSQAPKLLFHYYDKDFNNEADTPDNFQSRRPNTSFCFLDIRSPGLGDTAMYLCATSRDNMWTGVYEQYFGPGTRLTVT.

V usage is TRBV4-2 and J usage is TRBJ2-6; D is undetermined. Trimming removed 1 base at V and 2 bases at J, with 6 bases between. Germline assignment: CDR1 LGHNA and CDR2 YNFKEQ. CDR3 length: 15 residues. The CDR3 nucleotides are TGTGCCAGCAGCCAAGGGCTAGCTGGGGCCAACGTCCTGACTTTC. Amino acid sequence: CASSQGLAGANVLTF.

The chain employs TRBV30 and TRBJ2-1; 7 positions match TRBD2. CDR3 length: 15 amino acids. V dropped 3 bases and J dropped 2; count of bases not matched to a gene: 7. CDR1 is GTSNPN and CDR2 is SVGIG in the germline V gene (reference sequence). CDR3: CAWRQWRGTYNEQFF. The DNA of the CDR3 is TGTGCCTGGAGACAGTGGCGGGGGACCTACAATGAGCAGTTCTTC.

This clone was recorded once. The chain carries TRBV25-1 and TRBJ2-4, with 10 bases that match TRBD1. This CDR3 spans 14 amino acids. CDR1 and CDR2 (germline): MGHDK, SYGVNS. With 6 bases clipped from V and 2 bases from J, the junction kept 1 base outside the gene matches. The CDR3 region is CASRGQGSKNIQYF. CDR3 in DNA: TGTGCCAGCAGGGGACAGGGGTCCAAAAACATTCAGTACTTC.

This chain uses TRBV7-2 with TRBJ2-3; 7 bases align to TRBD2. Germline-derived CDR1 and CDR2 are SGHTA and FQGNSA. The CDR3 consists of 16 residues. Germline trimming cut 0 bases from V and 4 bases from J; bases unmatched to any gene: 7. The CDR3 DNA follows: TGTGCCAGCAGCTTAGCCGGGGGACTAAGTGCAGATACGCAGTATTTT. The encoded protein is CASSLAGGLSADTQYF. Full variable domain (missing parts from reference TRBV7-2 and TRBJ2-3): GAGVSQSPSNKVTEKGKDVELRCDPISGHTALYWYRQSLGQGLEFLIYFQGNSAPDKSGLPSDRFSAERTGGSVSTLTIQRTQQEDSAVYLCASSLAGGLSADTQYFGPGTRLTVL.

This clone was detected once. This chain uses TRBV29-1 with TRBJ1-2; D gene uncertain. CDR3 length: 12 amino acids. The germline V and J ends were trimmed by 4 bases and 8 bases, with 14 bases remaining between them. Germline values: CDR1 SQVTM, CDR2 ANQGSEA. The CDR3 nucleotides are TGCAGCGTTGGAGGTCAGCCTTGGGGCTACACCTTC. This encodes CSVGGQPWGYTF.

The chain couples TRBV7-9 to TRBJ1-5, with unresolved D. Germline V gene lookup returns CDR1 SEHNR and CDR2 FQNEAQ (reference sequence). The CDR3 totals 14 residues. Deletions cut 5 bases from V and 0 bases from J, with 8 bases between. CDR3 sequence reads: CASSPNYSNQPQHF. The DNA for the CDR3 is TGTGCCAGCAGCCCCAATTATAGCAATCAGCCCCAGCATTTT.

CDR3 nucleotides: TGTGCCTGGAGTGGCGGGAAACAAGAGACCCAGTACTTC. Residues: CAWSGGKQETQYF. The gene calls are TRBV30 and TRBJ2-5; weak D call: TRBD2 (6 bases). Germline V gives CDR1 GTSNPN, CDR2 SVGIG (reference sequence). The V gene lost 1 base and the J gene lost 2 bases, with 8 bases spanning the gap. The CDR3 consists of 13 residues.

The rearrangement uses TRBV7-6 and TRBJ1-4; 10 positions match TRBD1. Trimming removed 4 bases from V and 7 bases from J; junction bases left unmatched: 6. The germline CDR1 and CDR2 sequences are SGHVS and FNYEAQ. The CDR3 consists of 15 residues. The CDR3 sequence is CASSSTDRGSEKLFF. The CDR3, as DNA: TGTGCCAGCAGCTCCACGGACAGGGGGAGTGAAAAACTGTTTTTT. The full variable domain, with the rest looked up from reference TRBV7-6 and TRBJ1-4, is GAGVSQSPRYKVTKRGQDVALRCDPISGHVSLYWYRQALGQGPEFLTYFNYEAQQDKSGLPNDRFSAERPEGSISTLTIQRTEQRDSAMYRCASSSTDRGSEKLFFGSGTQLSVL.

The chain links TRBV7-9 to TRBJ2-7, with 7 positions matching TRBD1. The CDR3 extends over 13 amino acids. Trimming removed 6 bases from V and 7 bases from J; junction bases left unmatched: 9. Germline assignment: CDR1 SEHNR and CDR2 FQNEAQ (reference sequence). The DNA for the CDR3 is TGTGCCAGCAGTTCCGACAGGGTTTGGGAGCAGTACTTC. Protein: CASSSDRVWEQYF.

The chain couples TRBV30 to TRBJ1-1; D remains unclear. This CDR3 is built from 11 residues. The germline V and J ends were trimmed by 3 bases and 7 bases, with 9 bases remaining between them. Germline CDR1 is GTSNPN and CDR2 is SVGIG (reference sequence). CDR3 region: CAWSSNFEAFF. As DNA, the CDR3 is TGTGCCTGGAGCTCCAACTTTGAAGCTTTCTTT.

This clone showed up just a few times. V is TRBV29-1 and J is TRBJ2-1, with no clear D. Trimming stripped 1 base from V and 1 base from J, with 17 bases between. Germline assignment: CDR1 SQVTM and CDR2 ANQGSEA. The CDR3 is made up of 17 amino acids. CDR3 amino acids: CSVEGVSALGSYNEQFF. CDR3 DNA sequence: TGCAGCGTTGAAGGAGTGTCGGCCCTAGGGTCCTACAATGAGCAGTTCTTC.

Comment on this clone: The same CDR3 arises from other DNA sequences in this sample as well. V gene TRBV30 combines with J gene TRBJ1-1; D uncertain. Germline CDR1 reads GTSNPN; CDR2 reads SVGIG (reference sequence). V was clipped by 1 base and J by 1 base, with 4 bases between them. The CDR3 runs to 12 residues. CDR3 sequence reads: CAWSGRNTEAFF. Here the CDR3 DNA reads TGTGCCTGGAGTGGACGGAACACTGAAGCTTTCTTT.

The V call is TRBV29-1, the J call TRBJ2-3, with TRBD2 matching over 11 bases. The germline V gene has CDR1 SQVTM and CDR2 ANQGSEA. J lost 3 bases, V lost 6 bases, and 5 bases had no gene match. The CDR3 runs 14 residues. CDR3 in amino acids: CSVLLAGVTDTQYF. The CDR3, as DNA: TGCAGCGTCTTACTAGCGGGAGTAACAGATACGCAGTATTTT.

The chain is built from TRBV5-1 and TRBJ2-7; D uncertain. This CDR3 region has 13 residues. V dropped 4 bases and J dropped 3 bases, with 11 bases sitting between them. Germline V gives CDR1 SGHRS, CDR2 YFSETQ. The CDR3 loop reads CASSRNGDYEQYF. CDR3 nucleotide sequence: TGCGCCAGCAGCAGGAACGGCGACTACGAGCAGTACTTC. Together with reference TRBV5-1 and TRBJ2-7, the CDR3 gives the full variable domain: KAGVTQTPRYLIKTRGQQVTLSCSPISGHRSVSWYQQTPGQGLQFLFEYFSETQRNKGNFPGRFSGRQFSNSRSEMNVSTLELGDSALYLCASSRNGDYEQYFGPGTRLTVT.

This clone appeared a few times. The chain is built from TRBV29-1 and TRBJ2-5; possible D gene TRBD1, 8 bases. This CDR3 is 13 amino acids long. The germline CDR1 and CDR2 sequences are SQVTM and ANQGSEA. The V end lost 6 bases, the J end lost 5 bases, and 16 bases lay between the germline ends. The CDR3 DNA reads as TGCAGCGTAACAGGACAGGGAGGGGAGACCCAGTACTTC. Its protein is CSVTGQGGETQYF.

This chain's CDR3 is CASRDRRQETQYF. For the CDR3, the DNA is TGTGCCAGCAGGGACAGGCGGCAAGAGACCCAGTACTTC. V and J are TRBV2 and TRBJ2-5; 7 bases agree with TRBD1. Germline CDR1 and CDR2: SNHLY and FYNNEI. The trim removed 6 bases at V and 2 bases at J, leaving 3 bases unmatched. The CDR3 totals 13 residues. Full variable domain (missing parts from reference TRBV2 and TRBJ2-5): EPEVTQTPSHQVTQMGQEVILRCVPISNHLYFYWYRQILGQKVEFLVSFYNNEISEKSEIFDDQFSVERPDGSNFTLKIRSTKLEDSAMYFCASRDRRQETQYFGPGTRLLVL.

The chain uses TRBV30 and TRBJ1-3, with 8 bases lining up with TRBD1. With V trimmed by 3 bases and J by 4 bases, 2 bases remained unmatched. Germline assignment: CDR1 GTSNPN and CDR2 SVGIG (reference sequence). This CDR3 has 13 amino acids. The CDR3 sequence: CAWSTGGGNTIYF. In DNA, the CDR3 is TGTGCCTGGAGCACAGGGGGAGGAAACACCATATATTTT. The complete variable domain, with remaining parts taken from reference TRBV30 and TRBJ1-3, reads SQTIHQWPATLVQPVGSPLSLECTVEGTSNPNLYWYRQAAGRGLQLLFYSVGIGQISSEVPQNLSASRPQDRQFILSSKKLLLSDSGFYLCAWSTGGGNTIYFGEGSWLTVV.

CDR3 amino acids: CSVANPGTAPADTQYF. The CDR3 DNA follows: TGCAGCGTTGCCAATCCCGGGACAGCGCCGGCAGATACGCAGTATTTT. The V and J genes are TRBV29-1 and TRBJ2-3; 7 nucleotides align to TRBD1. CDR1 SQVTM and CDR2 ANQGSEA come from the germline V gene. V trimming: 4 bases; J trimming: 4 bases; junction bases outside the gene matches: 14. This CDR3 comprises 16 residues.

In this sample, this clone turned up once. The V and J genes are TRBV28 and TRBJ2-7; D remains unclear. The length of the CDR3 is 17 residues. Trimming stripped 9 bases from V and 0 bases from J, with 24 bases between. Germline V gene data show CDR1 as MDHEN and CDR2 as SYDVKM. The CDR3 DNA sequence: TGTGCCAGTCGCCTCGGACGGGCTGCACGTCTCTCCTACGAGCAGTACTTC. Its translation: CASRLGRAARLSYEQYF.

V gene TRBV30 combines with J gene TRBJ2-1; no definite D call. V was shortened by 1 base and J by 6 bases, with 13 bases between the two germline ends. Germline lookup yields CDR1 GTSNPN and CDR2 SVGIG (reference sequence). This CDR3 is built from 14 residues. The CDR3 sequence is CAWSAPRPGNEQFF. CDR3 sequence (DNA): TGTGCCTGGAGTGCCCCACGCCCGGGCAATGAGCAGTTCTTC.

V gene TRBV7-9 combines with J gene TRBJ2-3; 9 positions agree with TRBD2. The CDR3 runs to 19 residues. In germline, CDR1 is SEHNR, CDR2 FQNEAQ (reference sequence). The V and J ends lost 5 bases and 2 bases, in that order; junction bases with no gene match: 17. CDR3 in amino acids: CASSLPVRGRAVLTDTQYF. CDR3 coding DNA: TGTGCCAGCAGCCTCCCCGTGCGCGGGAGGGCCGTACTCACAGATACGCAGTATTTT.

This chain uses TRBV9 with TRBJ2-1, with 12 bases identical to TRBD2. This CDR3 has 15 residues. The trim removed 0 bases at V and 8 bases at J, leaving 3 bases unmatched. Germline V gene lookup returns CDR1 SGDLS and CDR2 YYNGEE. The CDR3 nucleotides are TGTGCCAGCAGCGTAGGGACTAGCGGGATGCATGAGCAGTTCTTC. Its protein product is CASSVGTSGMHEQFF. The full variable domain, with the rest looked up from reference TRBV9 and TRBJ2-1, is DSGVTQTPKHLITATGQRVTLRCSPRSGDLSVYWYQQSLDQGLQFLIQYYNGEERAKGNILERFSAQQFPDLHSELNLSSLELGDSALYFCASSVGTSGMHEQFFGPGTRLTVL.

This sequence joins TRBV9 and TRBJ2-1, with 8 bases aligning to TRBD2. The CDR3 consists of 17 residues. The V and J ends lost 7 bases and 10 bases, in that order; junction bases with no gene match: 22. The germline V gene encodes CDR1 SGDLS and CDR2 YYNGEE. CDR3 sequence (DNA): TGTGCCAGCCAGCGGGGACCGAACGGGAGGGCCCAGGTAGAGCAGTTCTTC. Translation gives CASQRGPNGRAQVEQFF.

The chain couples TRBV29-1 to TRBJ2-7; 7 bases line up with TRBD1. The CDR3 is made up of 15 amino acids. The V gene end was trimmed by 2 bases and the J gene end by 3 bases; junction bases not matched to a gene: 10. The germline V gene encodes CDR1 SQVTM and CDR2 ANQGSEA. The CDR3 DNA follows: TGCAGCGTTGAAAGGCCGCTGGGACAGCACTACGAGCAGTACTTC. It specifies CSVERPLGQHYEQYF.

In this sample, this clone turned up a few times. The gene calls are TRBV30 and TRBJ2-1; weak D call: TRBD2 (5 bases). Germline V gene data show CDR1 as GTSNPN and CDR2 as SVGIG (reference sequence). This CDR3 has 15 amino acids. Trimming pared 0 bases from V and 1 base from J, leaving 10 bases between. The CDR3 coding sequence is TGTGCCTGGAGTGTTGCGGTAGCGTCCTACAATGAGCAGTTCTTC. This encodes CAWSVAVASYNEQFF.

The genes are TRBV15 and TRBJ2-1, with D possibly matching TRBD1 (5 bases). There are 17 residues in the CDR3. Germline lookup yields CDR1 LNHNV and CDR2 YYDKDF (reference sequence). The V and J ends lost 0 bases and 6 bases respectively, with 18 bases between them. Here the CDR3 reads CATSRDRASTRGNEQFF. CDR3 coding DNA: TGTGCCACCAGCAGAGATCGGGCCAGTACAAGGGGCAATGAGCAGTTCTTC. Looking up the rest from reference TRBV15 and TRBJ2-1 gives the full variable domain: DAMVIQNPRYQVTQFGKPVTLSCSQTLNHNVMYWYQQKSSQAPKLLFHYYDKDFNNEADTPDNFQSRRPNTSFCFLDIRSPGLGDTAMYLCATSRDRASTRGNEQFFGPGTRLTVL.

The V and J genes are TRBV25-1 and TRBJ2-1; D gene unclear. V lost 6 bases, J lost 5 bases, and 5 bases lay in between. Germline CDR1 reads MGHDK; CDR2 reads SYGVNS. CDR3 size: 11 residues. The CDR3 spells CASSINNEQFF. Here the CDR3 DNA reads TGTGCCAGCAGCATCAACAATGAGCAGTTCTTC.

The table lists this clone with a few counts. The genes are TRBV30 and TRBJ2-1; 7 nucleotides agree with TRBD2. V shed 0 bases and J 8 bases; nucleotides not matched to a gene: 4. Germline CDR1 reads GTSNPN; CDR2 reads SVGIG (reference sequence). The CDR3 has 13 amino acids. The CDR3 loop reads CAWSVAGRDEQFF. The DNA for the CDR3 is TGTGCCTGGAGTGTAGCAGGGAGGGATGAGCAGTTCTTC.

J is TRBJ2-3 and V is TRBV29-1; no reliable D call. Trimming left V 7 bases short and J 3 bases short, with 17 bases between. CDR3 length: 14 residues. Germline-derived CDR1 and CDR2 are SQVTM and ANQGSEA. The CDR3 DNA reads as TGCAGCGCACGACGACCAGCCAGGACAGATACGCAGTATTTT. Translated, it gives CSARRPARTDTQYF.